Listed below are T cell receptor beta chains from one sample, sequenced in a study of cytomegalovirus exposure and HLA in healthy donors. Assay used: immunoSEQ multiplex PCR; TCRdb lists only in-frame clones, some missing. The sample has around 120,000 clones, about 83% seen once. Sample: PBMCs. The receptor source for this set is a girl aged 2 to 10 in good health and CMV-seronegative. Both conserved end residues are part of each CDR3. Each record gives: D gene, J gene, clone size, V gene, CDR3 protein, CDR3 DNA. D genes are given only for firm matches. Rows may omit the clone size; those that give it use once, few, many or a size class.

TRBD1 TRBJ1-2 few TRBV7-8 CASRGGTGGNGYTF TGTGCCAGCAGGGGCGGGACAGGGGGGAATGGCTACACCTTC
TRBD2 TRBJ2-1 once TRBV28 CATHSGRGYEQFF TGTGCCACCCATAGCGGGAGGGGCTATGAGCAGTTCTTC
TRBD1 TRBJ2-1 once TRBV4-3 CASSQDRGYLNEQFF TGCGCCAGCAGCCAAGACAGGGGGTACTTAAATGAGCAGTTCTTC
. TRBJ2-5 . TRBV4-3 CASSQGAGRQETQYF TGCGCCAGCAGCCAAGGGGCGGGGAGGCAAGAGACCCAGTACTTC
. TRBJ1-1 . TRBV9 CASSSGQLNTEAFF TGTGCCAGCAGCTCCGGACAGTTGAACACTGAAGCTTTCTTT
. TRBJ2-7 . TRBV7-7 CASSLGQGGTYEQYF TGTGCCAGCAGCTTAGGACAGGGAGGAACCTACGAGCAGTACTTC
. TRBJ1-4 . TRBV2 CASSVQRTGRAEKLFF TGTGCCAGCAGTGTACAGCGGACGGGCCGGGCTGAAAAACTGTTTTTT
. TRBJ2-7 . TRBV28 CASTNNRDNSYEQYF TGTGCCAGCACGAACAACCGGGACAACTCCTACGAGCAGTACTTC
. TRBJ1-2 . TRBV6-1 CASGKGYGYTF TGTGCCAGCGGTAAGGGGTATGGCTACACCTTC
TRBD2 TRBJ2-1 . TRBV28 CASSQAGPYNEQFF TGTGCCAGCAGCCAAGCGGGGCCCTACAATGAGCAGTTCTTC
. TRBJ1-1 once TRBV20-1 CSARGDKNPLF TGCAGTGCTAGAGGGGACAAAAATCCCCTATTT
. TRBJ2-7 once TRBV28 CASESSYEQYF TGTGCCAGCGAGAGCTCCTACGAGCAGTACTTC
TRBD2 TRBJ2-7 . TRBV7-2 CASIPLAGALYEQYF TGTGCCAGCATCCCCCTAGCGGGGGCCCTTTACGAGCAGTACTTC
TRBD1 TRBJ1-2 . TRBV7-3 CASSLGDRGRVYGYTF TGTGCCAGCAGCTTAGGGGACAGGGGGCGCGTCTATGGCTACACCTTC
. TRBJ2-3 . TRBV25-1 CASTENTDTQYF TGTGCCAGCACGGAGAACACAGATACGCAGTATTTT
TRBD2 TRBJ2-3 . TRBV5-4 CASSLVLAGADTQYF TGTGCCAGCAGCTTGGTTCTAGCGGGAGCAGATACGCAGTATTTT
. TRBJ2-4 . TRBV6-1 CASSGTGRGIQYF TGTGCCAGCAGTGGGACAGGGAGGGGCATTCAGTACTTC
TRBD2 TRBJ2-2 . TRBV30 CAWSELAGVYTGELFF TGTGCCTGGAGTGAATTAGCGGGAGTGTACACCGGGGAGCTGTTTTTT
TRBD1 TRBJ1-2 . TRBV30 CALQGDYGYTF TGTGCGTTACAGGGGGACTATGGCTACACCTTC
. TRBJ1-5 . TRBV2 CASRGGYSNQPQHF TGTGCCAGCCGGGGTGGGTATAGCAATCAGCCCCAGCATTTT
TRBD1 TRBJ1-2 . TRBV7-2 CASSLETGVYGYTF TGTGCCAGCAGCTTAGAAACAGGGGTTTATGGCTACACCTTC
TRBD2 TRBJ2-7 . TRBV6-1 CASSGLAGDLLNYEQYF TGTGCCAGCAGTGGACTAGCGGGAGATCTCCTCAACTACGAGCAGTACTTC
. TRBJ1-5 . TRBV11-2 CASSVGVNQPQHF TGTGCCAGCAGCGTCGGGGTTAATCAGCCCCAGCATTTT
. TRBJ2-3 . TRBV10-3 CATTRGQSTDTQYF TGTGCCACCACACGCGGGCAGAGCACAGATACGCAGTATTTT
TRBD1 TRBJ2-7 . TRBV19 CATQAGTGNYYEQYF TGTGCCACACAGGCAGGGACAGGGAACTACTACGAGCAGTACTTC
. TRBJ2-2 . TRBV4-1 CASSQETGTNTGELFF TGCGCCAGCAGCCAAGAAACCGGGACTAACACCGGGGAGCTGTTTTTT
TRBD1 TRBJ1-1 . TRBV25-1 CASSENYGTGMHTEAFF TGTGCCAGCAGTGAAAATTATGGGACAGGGATGCACACTGAAGCTTTCTTT
. TRBJ1-1 . TRBV7-3 CASSLSGNVNTEAFF TGTGCCAGCAGCTTATCAGGAAACGTGAACACTGAAGCTTTCTTT